The T cell receptor beta chain described here comes from a study of blood T cell repertoires in COVID-19. As processed by the authors: Nucleated cell counts were estimated from reference gene primer amplification. Sequencing used immunoSEQ multiplex PCR; TCRdb keeps in-frame clones, though not all of them. V, J and clone size were drawn from that table, and D and trimming were deduced from the DNA. In the table there are some 320,000 clones, around 92% of which are singletons. The CDR3 contains 15 residues. Trimming removed 4 bases at V and 6 bases at J, with 17 bases between. The germline V gene has CDR1 SGHDT and CDR2 YYEEEE.

This receptor was obtained from a woman between 45 and 60 years old who had been exposed to COVID-19. V usage is TRBV5-6 and J usage is TRBJ1-5; D call uncertain. The sample was PBMCs or T cells enriched from blood (not recorded which). The CDR3 region has the DNA TGTGCCAGCAGCCTGACCCGGGGTTTCGGTCAGCCCCAGCATTTT. It yields the protein CASSLTRGFGQPQHF.